This TCR beta chain was recorded in a study of blood T cell repertoires in COVID-19. Study-wide context: T cells, B-cell-depleted T cells, or PBMCs provided the cDNA or gDNA that served as material.

Clones were read by immunoSEQ multiplex PCR, and TCRdb kept only the in-frame ones, dropping some. Found here are roughly 300,000 clones, over 75% of them singletons; the top ten hold about 5%. CDR1 and CDR2 (germline): SGHRS, YFSETQ. V gave up 2 bases and J gave up 4 bases; unmatched junction bases: 8. This CDR3 has 15 amino acids. What the recovered Cohort 3 donors had was two negative PCRs, clearance, or symptom resolution. The genes are TRBV5-1 and TRBJ1-2, with 7 bases identical to TRBD1. Material for sequencing was PBMCs or T cells enriched from blood (not recorded which). The TCR comes from a woman in her thirties who had recovered from COVID-19. This CDR3 is CASSLTGAVGYGYTF. The DNA for the CDR3 is TGCGCCAGCAGCTTAACAGGGGCGGTTGGCTATGGCTACACCTTC. The complete variable domain, with remaining parts taken from reference TRBV5-1 and TRBJ1-2, reads KAGVTQTPRYLIKTRGQQVTLSCSPISGHRSVSWYQQTPGQGLQFLFEYFSETQRNKGNFPGRFSGRQFSNSRSEMNVSTLELGDSALYLCASSLTGAVGYGYTFGSGTRLTVV.